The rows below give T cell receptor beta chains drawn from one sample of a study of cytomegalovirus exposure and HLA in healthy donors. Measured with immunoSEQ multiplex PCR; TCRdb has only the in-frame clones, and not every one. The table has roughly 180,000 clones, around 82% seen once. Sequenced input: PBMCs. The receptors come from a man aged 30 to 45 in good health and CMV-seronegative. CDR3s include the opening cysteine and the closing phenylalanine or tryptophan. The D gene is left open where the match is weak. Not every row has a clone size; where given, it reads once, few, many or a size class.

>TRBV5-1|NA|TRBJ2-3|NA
TGCGCCAGCAGCTTGGGGACAGTCCTAGATACGCAGTATTTT
CASSLGTVLDTQYF
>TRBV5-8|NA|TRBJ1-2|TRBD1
TGTGCCAGCAGCTTGTGGCAGGGGGGTGGCTACACCTTC
CASSLWQGGGYTF
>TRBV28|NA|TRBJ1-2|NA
TGTGCCAGCAGTTTATTTGGCGGGGTCAACTATGGCTACACCTTC
CASSLFGGVNYGYTF
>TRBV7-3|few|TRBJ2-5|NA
TGTGCCAGCAGCTTGAATCGCGAAGAGACCCAGTACTTC
CASSLNREETQYF
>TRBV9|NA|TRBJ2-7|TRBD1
TGTGCCAGCAGCGTAGGGGGGACAGGGTACGACGAGCAGTACTTC
CASSVGGTGYDEQYF
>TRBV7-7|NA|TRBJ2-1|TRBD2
TGTGCCAGCAGCTCAGACATCGGGACTAACAATGAGCAGTTCTTC
CASSSDIGTNNEQFF
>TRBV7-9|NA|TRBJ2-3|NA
TGTGCCAGCAGCGACATTACTCGGCAGGGGCGCCCAGATACGCAGTATTTT
CASSDITRQGRPDTQYF
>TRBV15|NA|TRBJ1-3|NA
TGTGCCACCAGCAGAGACTTGGTCCCACGGGACACCATATATTTT
CATSRDLVPRDTIYF
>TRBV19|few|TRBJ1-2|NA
TGTGCCAGTAGTATCTCAGGGTCCCGTGACTATGGCTACACCTTC
CASSISGSRDYGYTF
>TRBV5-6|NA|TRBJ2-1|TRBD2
TGTGCCAGCAGCTCCTTCGGACTAGCGGGGGGGTTCGGGAATGAGCAGTTCTTC
CASSSFGLAGGFGNEQFF
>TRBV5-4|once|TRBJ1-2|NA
TGTGCCAGCAGCTTGGGGGCCTTTGGGGGGGATAGTAACTATGGCTACACCTTC
CASSLGAFGGDSNYGYTF
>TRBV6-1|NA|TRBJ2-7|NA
TGTGCCAGCAGGATACAGGGTGGGTCCGAGCAGTACTTC
CASRIQGGSEQYF
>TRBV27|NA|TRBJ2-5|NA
TGTGCCAGCAGTTTCGTGTACCAAGAGACCCAGTACTTC
CASSFVYQETQYF
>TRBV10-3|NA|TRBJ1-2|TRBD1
TGTGCCATCAGCGAGGGGACAGCCCAATCCTATGGCTACACCTTC
CAISEGTAQSYGYTF
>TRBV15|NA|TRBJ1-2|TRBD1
TGTGCCACCAGCGTACAGGGGGTTTATGGCTACACCTTC
CATSVQGVYGYTF
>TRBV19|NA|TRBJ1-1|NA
TGTGCCAGTAGCGCCGACATCGCGTCTAAGGAAGCTTTCTTT
CASSADIASKEAFF
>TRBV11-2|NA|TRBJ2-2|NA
TGTGCCAGCAGCTCCCCCGGGACAATCAACACCGGGGAGCTGTTTTTT
CASSSPGTINTGELFF
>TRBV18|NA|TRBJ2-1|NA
TGTGCCAGCTCACCTTACAGGGATGCCAATGAGCAGTTCTTC
CASSPYRDANEQFF
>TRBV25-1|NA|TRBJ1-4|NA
TGTGCCAGCAGTGAGGGAGGGTCGGCCCTTGGTGAAAAACTGTTTTTT
CASSEGGSALGEKLFF
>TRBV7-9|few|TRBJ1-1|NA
TGTGCCAGCAGCCTCGAGTCCCCGGTGGCTGAAGCTTTCTTT
CASSLESPVAEAFF
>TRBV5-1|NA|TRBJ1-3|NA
TGCGCCAGCAGCAAAGACAGCGGAAACACCATATATTTT
CASSKDSGNTIYF
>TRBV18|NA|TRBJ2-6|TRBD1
TGTGCCAGCTCACGCCCGGGACAGAGCTTTAAAGGGGCCAACGTCCTGACTTTC
CASSRPGQSFKGANVLTF
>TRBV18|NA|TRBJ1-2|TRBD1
TGTGCCAGCTCACTATCGACAGGGCCCAACTATGGCTACACCTTC
CASSLSTGPNYGYTF
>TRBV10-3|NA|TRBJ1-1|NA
TGTGCCATCAGTGAGTCGAGAACAGGAAACACTGAAGCTTTCTTT
CAISESRTGNTEAFF
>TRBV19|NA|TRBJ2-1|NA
TGTGCCAGTAGTATTAGAGCGATCTACAATGAGCAGTTCTTC
CASSIRAIYNEQFF
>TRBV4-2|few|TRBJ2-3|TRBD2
TGTGCCAGCAGCCAAACCGGCACTAGCGGGAGCACAGATACGCAGTATTTT
CASSQTGTSGSTDTQYF
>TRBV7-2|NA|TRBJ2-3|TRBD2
TGTGCCAGCAGCTTTAGCGGGAGCGGTACGCAGTATTTT
CASSFSGSGTQYF
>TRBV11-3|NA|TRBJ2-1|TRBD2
TGTGCCAGCAGCTTAGGGCGGGGGACGATGAATGAGCAGTTCTTC
CASSLGRGTMNEQFF
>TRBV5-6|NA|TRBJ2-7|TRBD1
TGTGCCAGCAGCACCAGACAGGGAACCTACGAGCAGTACTTC
CASSTRQGTYEQYF
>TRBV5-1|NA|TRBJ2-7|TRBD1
TGCGCCAGCAGCTCGAGAGACAGGGGTACCTACGAGCAGTACTTC
CASSSRDRGTYEQYF
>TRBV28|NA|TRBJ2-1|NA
TGTGCCAGCACTCCGAGGGTTAGGGGGAGTGGTGAGTTCTTC
CASTPRVRGSGEFF
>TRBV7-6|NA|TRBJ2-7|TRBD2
TGTGCCAGCAGCCCCACCCCCGGAGCGGGGATGTCCTACGAGCAGTACTTC
CASSPTPGAGMSYEQYF
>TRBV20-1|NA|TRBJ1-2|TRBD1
TGCAGTGGGACAGGGGGAAGTGGCTACACCTTC
CSGTGGSGYTF
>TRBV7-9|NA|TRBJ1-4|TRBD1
TGTGCCAGCAGCTCACCCCCGGGCAGGGGGTCAACTAATGAAAAACTGTTTTTT
CASSSPPGRGSTNEKLFF
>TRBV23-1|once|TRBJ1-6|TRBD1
TGCGCCAGCGGGCGACAGGGCCCCTATAATTCACCCCTCCACTTT
CASGRQGPYNSPLHF